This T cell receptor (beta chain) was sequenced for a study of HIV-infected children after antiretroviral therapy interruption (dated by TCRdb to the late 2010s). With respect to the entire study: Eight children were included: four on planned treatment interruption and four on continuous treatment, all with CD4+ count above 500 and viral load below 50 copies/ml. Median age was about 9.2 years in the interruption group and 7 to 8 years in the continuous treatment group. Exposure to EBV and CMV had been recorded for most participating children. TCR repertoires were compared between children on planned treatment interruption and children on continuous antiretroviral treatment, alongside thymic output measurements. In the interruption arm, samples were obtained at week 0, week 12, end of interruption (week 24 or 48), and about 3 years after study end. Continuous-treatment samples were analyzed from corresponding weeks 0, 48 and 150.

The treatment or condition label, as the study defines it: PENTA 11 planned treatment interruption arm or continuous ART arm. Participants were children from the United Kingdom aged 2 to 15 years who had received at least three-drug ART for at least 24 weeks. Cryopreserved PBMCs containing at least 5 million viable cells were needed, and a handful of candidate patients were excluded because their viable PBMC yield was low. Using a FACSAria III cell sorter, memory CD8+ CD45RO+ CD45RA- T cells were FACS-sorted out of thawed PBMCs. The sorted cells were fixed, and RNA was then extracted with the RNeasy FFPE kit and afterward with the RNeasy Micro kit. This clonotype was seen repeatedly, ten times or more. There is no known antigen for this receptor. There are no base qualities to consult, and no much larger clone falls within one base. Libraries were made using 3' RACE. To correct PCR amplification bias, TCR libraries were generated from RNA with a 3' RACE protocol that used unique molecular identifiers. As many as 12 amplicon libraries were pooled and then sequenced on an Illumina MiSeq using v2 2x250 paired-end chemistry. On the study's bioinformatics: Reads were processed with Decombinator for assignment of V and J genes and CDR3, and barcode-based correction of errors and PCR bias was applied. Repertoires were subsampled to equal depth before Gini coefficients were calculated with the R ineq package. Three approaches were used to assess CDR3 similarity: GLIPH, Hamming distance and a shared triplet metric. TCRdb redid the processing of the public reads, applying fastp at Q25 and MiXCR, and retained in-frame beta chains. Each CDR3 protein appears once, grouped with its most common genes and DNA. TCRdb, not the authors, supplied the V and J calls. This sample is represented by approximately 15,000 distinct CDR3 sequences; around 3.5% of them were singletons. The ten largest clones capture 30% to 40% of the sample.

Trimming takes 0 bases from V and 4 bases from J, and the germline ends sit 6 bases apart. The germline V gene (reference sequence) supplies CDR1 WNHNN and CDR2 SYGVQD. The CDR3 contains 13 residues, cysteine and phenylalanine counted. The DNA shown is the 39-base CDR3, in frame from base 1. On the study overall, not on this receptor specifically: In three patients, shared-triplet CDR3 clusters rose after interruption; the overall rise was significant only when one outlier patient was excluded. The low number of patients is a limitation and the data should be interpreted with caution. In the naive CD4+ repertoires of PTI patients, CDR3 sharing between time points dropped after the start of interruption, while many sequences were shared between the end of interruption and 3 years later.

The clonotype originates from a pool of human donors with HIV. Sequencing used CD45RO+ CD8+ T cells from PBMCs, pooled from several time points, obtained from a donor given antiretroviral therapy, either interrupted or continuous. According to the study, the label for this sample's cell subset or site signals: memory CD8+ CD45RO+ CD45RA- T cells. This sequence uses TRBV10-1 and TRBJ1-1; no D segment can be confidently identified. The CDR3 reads CASSESAVTEAFF. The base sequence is TGCGCCAGCAGTGAGTCAGCGGTCACTGAAGCTTTCTTT.